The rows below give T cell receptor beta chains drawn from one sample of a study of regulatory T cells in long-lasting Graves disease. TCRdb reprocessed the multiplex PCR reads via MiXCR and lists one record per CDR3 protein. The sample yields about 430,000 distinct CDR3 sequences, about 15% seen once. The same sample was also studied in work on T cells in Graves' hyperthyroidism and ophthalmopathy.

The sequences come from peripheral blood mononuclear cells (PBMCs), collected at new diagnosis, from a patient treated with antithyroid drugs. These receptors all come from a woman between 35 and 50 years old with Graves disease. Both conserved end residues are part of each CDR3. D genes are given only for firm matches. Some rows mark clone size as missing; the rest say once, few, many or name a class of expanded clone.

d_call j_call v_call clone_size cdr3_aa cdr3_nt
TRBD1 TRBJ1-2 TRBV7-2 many CASSLPTGRGGYTF TGTGCCAGCAGCTTACCGACAGGGCGCGGTGGCTACACCTTC
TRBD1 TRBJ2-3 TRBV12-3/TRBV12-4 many CASSLARTGGDTQYF TGTGCCAGCAGTTTAGCGAGGACAGGGGGAGATACGCAGTATTTT
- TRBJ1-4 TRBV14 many CASSQKAGFGEKLFF TGTGCCAGCAGCCAAAAGGCTGGTTTTGGTGAAAAACTGTTTTTT
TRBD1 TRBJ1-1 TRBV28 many CASGRGVNTEAFF TGTGCCAGCGGCAGGGGGGTGAACACTGAAGCTTTCTTT
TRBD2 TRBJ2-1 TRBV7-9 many CASSPPGLAYYNEQFF TGTGCCAGCAGTCCTCCGGGACTAGCATACTACAATGAGCAGTTCTTC
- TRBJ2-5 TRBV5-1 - CASSFTETVSYQETQYF TGCGCCAGCAGCTTCACAGAGACGGTTTCCTACCAAGAGACCCAGTACTTC
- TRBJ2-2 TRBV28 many CASSFSRGHYTGELFF TGTGCCAGCAGTTTCAGCAGGGGACACTACACCGGGGAGCTGTTTTTT
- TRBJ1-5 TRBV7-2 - CASSLVLPSAKQPQHF TGTGCCAGCAGCTTAGTACTCCCTTCAGCCAAACAGCCCCAGCATTTT
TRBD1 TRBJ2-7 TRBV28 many CALAPLTGEGAYEQYF TGCGCCCTGGCCCCCCTTACAGGGGAAGGGGCCTACGAGCAGTACTTC
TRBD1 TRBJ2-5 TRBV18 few CASSYDRGQETQYF TGTGCCAGCTCATATGACAGGGGACAAGAGACCCAGTACTTC
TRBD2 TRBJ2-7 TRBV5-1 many CASSSGGSVHEQYF TGCGCCAGCAGCTCTGGCGGGAGTGTCCACGAGCAGTACTTC
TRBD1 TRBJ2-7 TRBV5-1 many CASSLGQGRNEQYF TGCGCCAGCAGCTTGGGACAGGGGAGAAACGAGCAGTACTTC
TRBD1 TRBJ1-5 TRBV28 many CASSLLSGQYFGSNQPQHF TGTGCCAGCAGTTTACTCTCGGGACAGTATTTTGGTAGCAATCAGCCCCAGCATTTT
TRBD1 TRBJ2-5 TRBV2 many CASKRAGGPETQYF TGTGCCAGCAAGCGCGCAGGGGGCCCGGAGACCCAGTACTTC
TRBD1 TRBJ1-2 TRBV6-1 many CASSQRDREGYTF TGTGCCAGCAGTCAACGGGACAGGGAAGGCTACACCTTC
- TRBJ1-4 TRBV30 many CARGGGEKLFF TGTGCCCGAGGGGGAGGGGAAAAACTGTTTTTT
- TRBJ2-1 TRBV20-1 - CSARKAGNEQFF TGCAGTGCTAGAAAGGCGGGCAATGAGCAGTTCTTC
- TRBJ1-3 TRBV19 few CASSIRNSLSGNTIYF TGTGCCAGTAGTATTCGGAACAGTCTCAGTGGAAACACCATATATTTT
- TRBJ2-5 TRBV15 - CGTSRGGEETQYF TGTGGCACCAGCAGGGGGGGAGAAGAGACCCAGTACTTC
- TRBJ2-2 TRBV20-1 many CSATGTSNTGELFF TGCAGTGCTACCGGGACATCGAACACCGGGGAGCTGTTTTTT
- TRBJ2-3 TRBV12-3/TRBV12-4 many CASTSFPGVSTDTQYF TGTGCCAGCACCTCGTTTCCGGGAGTGAGCACAGATACGCAGTATTTT
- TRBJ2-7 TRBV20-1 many CSARDMRNSQYF TGCAGTGCTAGAGATATGAGGAACTCGCAGTACTTC
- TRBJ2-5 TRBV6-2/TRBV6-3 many CASSEGITGEETQYF TGTGCCAGCAGTGAAGGCATAACGGGAGAAGAGACCCAGTACTTC
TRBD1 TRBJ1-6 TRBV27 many CASSSHRGNSPLHF TGTGCCAGCAGTTCACACAGGGGGAATTCACCCCTCCACTTT
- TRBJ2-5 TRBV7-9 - CASWAQKWGAGETQYF TGTGCCAGCTGGGCCCAAAAGTGGGGGGCTGGAGAGACCCAGTACTTC
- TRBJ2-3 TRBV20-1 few CSARLDTQYF TGCAGTGCTAGGCTGGATACGCAGTATTTT
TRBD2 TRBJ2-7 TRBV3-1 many CASSQDGTSGRYEQYF TGTGCCAGCAGCCAAGATGGGACTAGCGGGAGGTACGAGCAGTACTTC
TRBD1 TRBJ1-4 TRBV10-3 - CAISEGSGGVANEKLFF TGTGCCATCAGTGAAGGGTCAGGGGGAGTTGCTAATGAAAAACTGTTTTTT
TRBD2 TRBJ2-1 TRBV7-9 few CASSHSSGAHNEQFF TGTGCCAGCAGCCACTCTAGCGGGGCGCATAATGAGCAGTTCTTC
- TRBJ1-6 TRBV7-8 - CASSASPGLNSPLHF TGTGCCAGCAGCGCAAGCCCGGGGCTTAATTCACCCCTCCACTTT
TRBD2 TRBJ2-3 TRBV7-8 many CASSLGGLAGHRRDTQYF TGTGCCAGCAGCTTAGGCGGACTAGCGGGGCACAGAAGAGATACGCAGTATTTT
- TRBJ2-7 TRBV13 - CASSTSREQYF TGTGCCAGCAGCACATCCAGGGAGCAGTACTTC
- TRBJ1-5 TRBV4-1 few CASSPLGGYQPQHF TGCGCCAGCAGCCCGTTGGGAGGGTATCAGCCCCAGCATTTT
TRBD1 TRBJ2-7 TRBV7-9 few CASSLAINLGTGDTYEQYF TGTGCCAGCAGCTTAGCGATCAACTTAGGGACAGGGGACACCTACGAGCAGTACTTC
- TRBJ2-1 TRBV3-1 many CASSRRDTSYNEQFF TGTGCCAGCAGCCGAAGGGACACCTCCTACAATGAGCAGTTCTTC
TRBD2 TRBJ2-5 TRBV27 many CASSPNPTSGGGSQYF TGTGCCAGCAGTCCTAACCCGACTAGCGGGGGGGGTTCACAGTACTTC
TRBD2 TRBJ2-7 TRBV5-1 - CASSLGIAGGPSYEQYF TGCGCCAGCAGCTTGGGGATAGCGGGAGGACCCTCCTACGAGCAGTACTTC
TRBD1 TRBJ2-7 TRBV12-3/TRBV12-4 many CASTPGQDIYEQYF TGTGCCAGCACCCCGGGACAGGATATCTACGAGCAGTACTTC
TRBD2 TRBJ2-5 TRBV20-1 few CSARGGDRYSRETQYF TGCAGTGCGCGGGGGGGGGATCGTTACTCACGGGAGACCCAGTACTTC
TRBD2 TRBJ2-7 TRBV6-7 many CASTPRLSGSFEQYF TGTGCCAGCACCCCACGCCTTAGCGGGTCATTCGAGCAGTACTTC
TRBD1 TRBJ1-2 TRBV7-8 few CASSLDRGQGYTF TGTGCCAGCAGCTTGGACAGGGGGCAAGGCTACACCTTC
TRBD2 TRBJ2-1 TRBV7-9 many CASSLGREVAYNEQFF TGTGCCAGCAGCTTAGGGCGGGAGGTTGCATACAATGAGCAGTTCTTC
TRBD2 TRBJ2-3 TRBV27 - CASSTGTSGTIDTQYF TGTGCCAGCAGTACCGGGACTAGCGGAACCATTGATACGCAGTATTTT
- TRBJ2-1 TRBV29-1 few CSVVPALRVDEQFF TGCAGCGTTGTCCCTGCCCTGAGGGTGGATGAGCAGTTCTTC
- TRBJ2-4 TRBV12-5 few CASGLEALVGAQYF TGTGCTAGTGGTTTGGAGGCTCTTGTGGGGGCCCAGTACTTC
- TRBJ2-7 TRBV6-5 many CASSYESGSYEQYF TGTGCCAGCAGTTACGAGAGCGGCTCCTACGAGCAGTACTTC
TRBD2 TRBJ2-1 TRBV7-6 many CASSLARLASGRGDEQFF TGTGCCAGCAGCTTAGCGAGGTTGGCTAGCGGGAGGGGCGATGAGCAGTTCTTC
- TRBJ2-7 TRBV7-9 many CASSYDYEQYF TGTGCCAGCAGCTACGACTACGAGCAGTACTTC
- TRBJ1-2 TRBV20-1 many CSARVGTGGYYGYTF TGCAGTGCTAGAGTCGGGACCGGAGGGTACTATGGCTACACCTTC
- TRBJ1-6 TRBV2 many CASSEMGGRNSPLHF TGTGCCAGCAGTGAAATGGGGGGTCGTAATTCACCCCTCCACTTT
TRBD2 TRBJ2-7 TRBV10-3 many CAIRSPGTSGIYEQYF TGTGCCATCAGAAGCCCCGGGACTAGCGGGATTTACGAGCAGTACTTC
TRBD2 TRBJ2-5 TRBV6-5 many CASSYSSIAGGIQETQYF TGTGCCAGCAGTTACTCGAGTATAGCGGGAGGCATCCAAGAGACCCAGTACTTC